This T cell receptor beta chain was sequenced during a study of blood T cell repertoires in COVID-19. The method was immunoSEQ multiplex PCR; TCRdb's version includes in-frame clones alone and lacks a portion of them. This table holds 150,000 or so clones, over 80% found once. The CDR3 consists of 14 residues. CDR1 and CDR2 (germline): SNHLY, FYNNEI. J lost 5 bases, V lost 4 bases, and 4 bases had no gene match. This chain connects TRBV2 to TRBJ2-1; 8 bases match TRBD1. The clonotype was recovered from a man between 25 and 39 years old with COVID-19, enrolled during active disease. Sequenced: peripheral blood. The CDR3 DNA reads as TGTGCCAGCAGTGGACAGGGGTCCCACAATGAGCAGTTCTTC. This gives the protein CASSGQGSHNEQFF.